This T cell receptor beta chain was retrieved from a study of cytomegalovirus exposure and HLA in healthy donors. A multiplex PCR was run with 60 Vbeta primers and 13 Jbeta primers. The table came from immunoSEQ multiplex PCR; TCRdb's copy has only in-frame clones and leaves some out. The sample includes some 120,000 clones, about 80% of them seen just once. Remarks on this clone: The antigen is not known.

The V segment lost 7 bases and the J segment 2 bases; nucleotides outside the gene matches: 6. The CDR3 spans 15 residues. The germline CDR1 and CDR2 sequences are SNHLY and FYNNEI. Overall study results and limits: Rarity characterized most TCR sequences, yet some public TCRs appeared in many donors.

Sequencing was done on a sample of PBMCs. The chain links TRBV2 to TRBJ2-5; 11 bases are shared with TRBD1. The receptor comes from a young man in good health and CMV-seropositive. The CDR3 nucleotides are TGTGCCAGCAATCGGGACAGGGGGGCGCAAGAGACCCAGTACTTC. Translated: CASNRDRGAQETQYF.